Included here is one T cell receptor (beta chain) sequence, with context. The source of the sample is a study of Graves' ophthalmopathy and Graves' hyperthyroidism. Amplified TCR beta CDR3 regions were obtained using RNA transcripts as template. Following a first-round RT-PCR that used HTBI primers, a second-round multiplex PCR was carried out. Via MiXCR, TCRdb re-called the multiplex PCR reads, giving one row per CDR3 protein. Among about 480,000 distinct CDR3 sequences listed, approximately 15% were seen once. The CDR3 extends over 16 amino acids. Germline V gives CDR1 SGHAT, CDR2 FQNNGV. V was shortened by 1 base and J by 8 bases, with 20 bases between the two germline ends. Diagnosis relied on clinical symptoms, serum thyroxine, TRAb, thyroid ultrasound and orbital computed tomography.

This TCR was recovered from a woman aged 25 to 39 with Graves' ophthalmopathy. The chain links TRBV11-2 to TRBJ1-2; D remains ambiguous. The sample was blood. The CDR3 DNA sequence: TGTGCCAGCAGCTTAGGGGGAATACAGATGGGGAAGGGCTACACCTTC. Translated, it gives CASSLGGIQMGKGYTF. Supplemented by reference TRBV11-2 and TRBJ1-2, the full variable domain reads EAGVAQSPRYKIIEKRQSVAFWCNPISGHATLYWYQQILGQGPKLLIQFQNNGVVDDSQLPKDRFSAERLKGVDSTLKIQPAKLEDSAVYLCASSLGGIQMGKGYTFGSGTRLTVV.